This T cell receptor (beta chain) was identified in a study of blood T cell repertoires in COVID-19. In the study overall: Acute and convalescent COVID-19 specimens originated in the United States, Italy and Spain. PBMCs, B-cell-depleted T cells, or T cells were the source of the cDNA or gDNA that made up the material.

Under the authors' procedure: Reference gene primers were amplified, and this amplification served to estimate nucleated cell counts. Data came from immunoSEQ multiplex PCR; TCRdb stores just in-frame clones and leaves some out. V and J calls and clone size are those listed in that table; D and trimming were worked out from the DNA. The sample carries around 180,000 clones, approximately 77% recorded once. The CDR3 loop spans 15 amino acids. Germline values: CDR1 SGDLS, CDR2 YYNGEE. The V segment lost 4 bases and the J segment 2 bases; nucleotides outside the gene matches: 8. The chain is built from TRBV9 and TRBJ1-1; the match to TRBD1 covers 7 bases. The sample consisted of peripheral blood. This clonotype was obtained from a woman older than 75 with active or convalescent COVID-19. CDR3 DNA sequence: TGTGCCAGCAGCCCGAGTGGACAGGCCAACACTGAAGCTTTCTTT. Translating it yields CASSPSGQANTEAFF.